This TCR beta chain is from a study of T cells after yellow fever vaccination. Study summary: SMART-Seq v4 Ultra Low Input prepared the low-cell-number fractions. Broader study findings: Subsequent to the booster, the majority of primary-vaccination clones reappeared (about 97% CD4, 88% CD8).

The germline V gene encodes CDR1 DFQATT and CDR2 SNEGSKA (reference sequence). The CDR3 contains 13 residues. Between the trimmed V and J ends, which lost 3 bases and 6 bases, there was a span of 14 bases. Synthesis of TCR cDNA relied on 5'RACE template switching, which attached a universal primer site and UMIs. TCRdb reprocessed the 5' RACE reads with MiXCR, giving one entry per CDR3 protein. The sample lists fewer than 350,000 distinct CDR3 sequences; 3.6% were seen once. At least ten counts were recorded for this clonotype. The antigen remains undetermined. The chain recombines TRBV20-1 with TRBJ1-2; D is ambiguous. The TCR comes from a man younger than 35 who received the YFV17D yellow fever vaccine. The sample consisted of PBMCs, taken on the day of the yellow fever booster vaccination. DNA of the CDR3: TGCAGTGCTAGGGTCCAGTCCACCGATGGCTACACCTTC. Encoded protein: CSARVQSTDGYTF.